The 9 T cell receptor beta chains below come from one sample, sequenced in a study of blood T cell repertoires in COVID-19. Sequencing used immunoSEQ multiplex PCR; TCRdb keeps in-frame clones, though not all of them. The data show about 97,000 clones, with around nine tenths seen just once and roughly 1.9% held by the top ten. The sequencing input was peripheral blood. Receptors originate from a woman between 45 and 65 years old with COVID-19, enrolled during active disease.

V is TRBV5-6 and J is TRBJ2-3, with a tentative D call TRBD2 (5 bases). This CDR3 contains 17 residues. In germline, CDR1 is SGHDT, CDR2 YYEEEE. Trimming removed 1 base from V and 2 bases from J, with 17 bases in between. The CDR3 DNA reads TGTGCCAGCAGCTTGTTCCGGGAATCATTCAACACAGATACGCAGTATTTT. It is translated as CASSLFRESFNTDTQYF. The variable domain in full, completed from reference TRBV5-6 and TRBJ2-3, reads DAGVTQSPTHLIKTRGQQVTLRCSPKSGHDTVSWYQQALGQGPQFIFQYYEEEERQRGNFPDRFSGHQFPNYSSELNVNALLLGDSALYLCASSLFRESFNTDTQYFGPGTRLTVL.

The rearrangement links TRBV7-2 to TRBJ2-1; D might be TRBD2 (6 bases). V lost 5 bases to trimming and J lost 9 bases, with 14 bases between them. The germline CDR1 and CDR2 sequences are SGHTA and FQGNSA. The CDR3 has 13 amino acids. The CDR3, as DNA: TGTGCCAGCAGCGCGCGGGGCTACGCTGAGCAGTTCTTC. Protein sequence: CASSARGYAEQFF.

This chain connects TRBV11-2 to TRBJ2-3, with D possibly being TRBD2 (5 bases). The length of the CDR3 is 15 residues. Germline V gene data show CDR1 as SGHAT and CDR2 as FQNNGV. V dropped 5 bases and J dropped 7 bases, with 19 bases sitting between them. CDR3 sequence reads: CASSQGSPPGNTQYF. CDR3 DNA: TGTGCCAGCAGCCAAGGCAGCCCCCCGGGGAATACGCAGTATTTT.

The V call is TRBV29-1, the J call TRBJ2-3; possible D gene TRBD2, 5 bases. This CDR3 has 13 amino acids. Trimming took 6 bases from V and 2 from J, leaving 12 bases between them. The germline V gene has CDR1 SQVTM and CDR2 ANQGSEA. The DNA of the CDR3 is TGCAGCGTCGCGGGCTTACACACAGATACGCAGTATTTT. This sequence encodes CSVAGLHTDTQYF.

The chain uses TRBV28 and TRBJ1-2; 8 nucleotides align to TRBD1. The CDR3 sequence is 12 residues long. J gave up 8 bases and V 3 bases, and 2 bases lay outside the gene matches. The V gene's germline CDR1 is MDHEN and CDR2 SYDVKM. This chain's CDR3 is CASSFDRGGYTF. The CDR3 DNA reads TGTGCCAGCAGTTTTGACAGGGGAGGCTACACCTTC.

V gene TRBV6-5 combines with J gene TRBJ1-2; 7 bases are shared with TRBD1. Trimming took 8 bases from V and 5 from J; bases not matched to a gene: 11. Germline CDR1 and CDR2: MNHEY and SVGAGI. The CDR3 consists of 14 residues. The CDR3 bases are TGTGCCAGCTCCAACAGGGGTACCGGGTATGGCTACACCTTC. Its translation: CASSNRGTGYGYTF.

This chain uses TRBV10-3 with TRBJ2-3; TRBD1 matches 8 bases. This CDR3 comprises 14 residues. The germline CDR1 and CDR2 sequences are ENHRY and SYGVKD. V lost 2 bases, J lost 6 bases, and 4 bases stayed unmatched. The CDR3 loop reads CAISEARGRDTQYF. CDR3 coding DNA: TGTGCCATCAGTGAGGCCAGGGGGCGGGATACGCAGTATTTT.

This clone was recorded only once. The chain employs TRBV11-3 and TRBJ1-2, with 7 bases aligning to TRBD1. Germline-derived CDR1 and CDR2 are SGHNT and YENEEA. The junction had 6 bases not matched to a gene; V was cut back by 1 base and J by 7 bases. The CDR3 contains 14 residues. The CDR3 DNA follows: TGTGCCAGCAGCTTAGCGGGGACAGTGCGTGGCTACACCTTC. Amino acid sequence: CASSLAGTVRGYTF.

The chain uses TRBV7-9 and TRBJ1-4; 8 nucleotides agree with TRBD1. CDR3 length: 14 amino acids. Germline CDR1 is SEHNR and CDR2 is FQNEAQ (reference sequence). Losses at the gene ends were 5 bases for V and 7 bases for J; bases not matched to a gene: 6. The CDR3 region is CASSRGQGAEKLFF. DNA of the CDR3: TGTGCCAGCAGCCGGGGGCAGGGGGCTGAAAAACTGTTTTTT.